The present T cell receptor (beta chain) was sequenced within a study of shared clonotypes between healthy human individuals. Looking at the study overall: Each donor's CD8 memory used one plate, CD8 naive two, each CD4 subset three. Points from the study as a whole: The study generally estimated greater richness for naive than memory subsets.

With regard to this clone: Its antigen is undetermined.

Only in-frame clones appear in the TCRdb table, and some are missing; sequencing was by immunoSEQ multiplex PCR. The sample has hundreds of thousands of clones; around 72% are singletons. CDR1 SGDLS and CDR2 YYNGEE come from the germline V gene. V was clipped by 4 bases and J by 4 bases, with 15 bases between them. The CDR3 loop spans 14 amino acids. Adults of Caucasian background living in Nashville, Tennessee made up all donors. This chain connects TRBV9 to TRBJ2-7; TRBD1 is a possible D gene (6 bases). The source of this sequence is a young woman in good health. The sample comprised memory CD4+ T cells sorted from blood. Subset noted: CD45RA-negative fraction. CDR3 bases: TGTGCCAGCAGCTCCAGGACAGAGCCGTACGAGCAGTACTTC. Its protein product is CASSSRTEPYEQYF.